The following is a T cell receptor beta chain sequence with its context. The data belong to a study of blood T cell repertoires in COVID-19. As for the study in general: Spain, Italy and the United States supplied samples that represented acute and convalescent COVID-19.

Study members were between roughly 18 and 89 years old and lived in 25 or so US regions. Shortly before study entry, within 2 weeks, exposed participants had met a COVID-19 case. The length of the CDR3 is 14 residues. CDR1 SGHTA and CDR2 FQGNSA come from the germline V gene. The V end lost 1 base, the J end lost 5 bases, and 11 bases lay between the germline ends. Original methodology: Using reference gene primer amplification, nucleated cell counts were estimated. This table comes from immunoSEQ multiplex PCR, and its TCRdb copy is limited to in-frame clones, with some not included. That table is the source of V, J and clone size, and D and trimming were worked out from the DNA. The profile shows a few hundred thousand clones, 70% to 90% of them singletons.

The rearrangement joins TRBV7-2 to TRBJ1-1, with no clear D. The clonotype comes from a woman aged 50 to 60 who had been exposed to COVID-19. Sequencing used PBMCs or T cells enriched from blood (not recorded which). The CDR3 reads CASSLGAGRTEAFF. The CDR3 DNA reads as TGTGCCAGCAGCTTAGGAGCAGGTAGGACTGAAGCTTTCTTT.